The 10 T cell receptor beta chains below all came from one sample that was sequenced in a study of chemoradiotherapy in HPV16-positive cancers. Measured with immunoSEQ multiplex PCR; TCRdb has only the in-frame clones, and not every one. Among approximately 8,100 clones listed, 87% were seen once. Sample: blood, taken from a patient who underwent chemoradiotherapy. Receptor source: a human donor with HPV-associated anogenital cancer.

This chain's CDR3 is CASSQTEGYGYTF. For the CDR3, the DNA is TGCGCCAGCAGCCAGACTGAGGGCTATGGCTACACCTTC. This chain uses TRBV4-1 with TRBJ1-2; D not resolved. CDR1 MGHRA and CDR2 YSYEKL come from the germline V gene. V shed 3 bases and J shed 4 bases, with 9 bases lying between them. The CDR3 has 13 amino acids.

This clone was seen a few times. The rearrangement uses TRBV18 and TRBJ1-1, with D perhaps matching TRBD1 (6 bases). This CDR3 has 14 residues. Trimming cost V 3 bases and J 0 bases, with 8 bases left between them. CDR1 and CDR2 from the germline V gene are KGHSH and LQKENI. CDR3 region: CASSPDRMNTEAFF. CDR3 nucleotide sequence: TGTGCCAGCTCACCGGACAGAATGAACACTGAAGCTTTCTTT.

This clone turned up a few times. The chain is built from TRBV30 and TRBJ1-1; D is ambiguous. V shed 5 bases and J shed 1 base, with 11 bases lying between them. CDR1 is GTSNPN, CDR2 SVGIG, per germline (reference sequence). The CDR3 length is 13 residues. For the CDR3, the DNA is TGTGCCTGGGTCAGTAGCCGGAACACTGAAGCTTTCTTT. It is translated as CAWVSSRNTEAFF. The variable domain in full, with the rest retrieved from reference TRBV30 and TRBJ1-1, is SQTIHQWPATLVQPVGSPLSLECTVEGTSNPNLYWYRQAAGRGLQLLFYSVGIGQISSEVPQNLSASRPQDRQFILSSKKLLLSDSGFYLCAWVSSRNTEAFFGQGTRLTVV.

The rearrangement joins TRBV5-6 to TRBJ2-3, with no clear D. This CDR3 is built from 16 residues. From germline, CDR1 is SGHDT and CDR2 YYEEEE. The ends were cut back, 1 base at V and 0 bases at J, with 12 bases in the middle. The DNA of the CDR3 is TGTGCCAGCAGCTTGTACCGTGGGCCTAGCACAGATACGCAGTATTTT. Translated: CASSLYRGPSTDTQYF.

The V call is TRBV10-3, the J call TRBJ1-2; 9 bases map to TRBD1. Germline CDR1 is ENHRY and CDR2 is SYGVKD. The CDR3 has 13 amino acids. Unmatched junction bases numbered 4, after V lost 6 bases and J lost 5 bases. DNA of the CDR3: TGTGCCATCAGGGACAGGGGCGATTATGGCTACACCTTC. Its translation is CAIRDRGDYGYTF.

This clone was detected only a few times. This chain uses TRBV5-4 with TRBJ1-6; 7 bases fit TRBD1. Germline CDR1 reads SGHNT; CDR2 reads YYREEE (reference sequence). V was pared by 2 bases and J by 7 bases, with 3 bases of the junction left unmatched. The CDR3 is 14 residues long. The CDR3 spells CASSFGTVNSPLHF. The CDR3 coding sequence is TGTGCCAGCAGCTTCGGGACAGTGAATTCACCCCTCCACTTT.

CDR3 coding DNA: TGTGCCAGCAGCGACAGGTTATATAATTCACCCCTCCACTTT. This encodes CASSDRLYNSPLHF. The rearrangement joins TRBV6-1 to TRBJ1-6; tentatively, D is TRBD1 (6 bases). V lost 6 bases to trimming and J lost 4 bases, with 10 bases between them. Per germline, CDR1 MNHNS and CDR2 SASEGT. There are 14 residues in the CDR3.

V and J are TRBV14 and TRBJ1-6, with D possibly TRBD1 on 5 matching bases. Germline CDR1 reads SGHDN; CDR2 reads FVKESK. This CDR3 contains 13 residues. V dropped 5 bases and J dropped 7 bases, with 9 bases sitting between them. In DNA, the CDR3 is TGTGCCAGCAGCGTCCCAGGGAATTCACCCCTCCACTTT. Amino acids: CASSVPGNSPLHF.

Comment on this clone: Germline and junction disagree at one end, which may indicate a read error. This chain joins TRBV11-3 and TRBJ2-2, with TRBD1 matching 9 bases. Germline lookup yields CDR1 SGHNT and CDR2 YENEEA. The CDR3 consists of 15 residues. The CDR3 protein is CASSPRQGGAGKLFF. DNA for the CDR3: TGTGCCAGCAGCCCGCGACAGGGGGGGGCCGGGAAGCTGTTTTTT.

The chain employs TRBV9 and TRBJ1-1, with TRBD1 identical over 9 bases. The CDR3 covers 15 residues. With V trimmed by 0 bases and J by 8 bases, 8 bases remained unmatched. In germline, CDR1 is SGDLS, CDR2 YYNGEE. CDR3 coding DNA: TGTGCCAGCAGCGTAGGTCGGGACAGGGCCGGAGAAGCTTTCTTT. Residues: CASSVGRDRAGEAFF.